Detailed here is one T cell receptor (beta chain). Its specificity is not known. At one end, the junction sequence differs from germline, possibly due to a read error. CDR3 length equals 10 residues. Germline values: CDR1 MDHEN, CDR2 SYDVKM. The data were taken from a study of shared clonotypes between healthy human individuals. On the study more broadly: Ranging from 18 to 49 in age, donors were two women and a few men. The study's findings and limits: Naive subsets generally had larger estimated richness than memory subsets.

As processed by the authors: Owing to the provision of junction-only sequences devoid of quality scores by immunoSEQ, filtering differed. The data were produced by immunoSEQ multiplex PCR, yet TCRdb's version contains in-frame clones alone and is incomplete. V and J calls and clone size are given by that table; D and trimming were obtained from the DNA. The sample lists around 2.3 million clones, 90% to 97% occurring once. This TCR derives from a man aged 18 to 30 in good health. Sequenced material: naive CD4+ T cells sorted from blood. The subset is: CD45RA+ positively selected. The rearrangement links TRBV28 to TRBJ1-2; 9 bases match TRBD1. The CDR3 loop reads CASSSGDRAF. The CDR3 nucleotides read TGTGCCAGCAGTTCCGGGGACAGGGCCTTC.